A single sample is the source of the 23 T cell receptor beta chains below, sequenced in a study of blood T cell repertoires in COVID-19. Sequenced by immunoSEQ multiplex PCR; TCRdb stores in-frame clones only, minus some. The sample consists of over 200,000 clones, 80% to 90% of them appearing once. The specimen was PBMCs or T cells enriched from blood (not recorded which). The receptors derive from a man aged 35 to 55 who had recovered from COVID-19.

V and J are TRBV7-9 and TRBJ2-6; D is possibly TRBD1 (6 bases). Germline CDR1 is SEHNR and CDR2 is FQNEAQ (reference sequence). V lost 7 bases, J lost 4 bases, and 17 bases lay in between. This CDR3 contains 16 residues. Here the CDR3 DNA reads TGTGCCAGCAATCACCACAGGGTAACGGGGGCCAACGTCCTGACTTTC. This codes for CASNHHRVTGANVLTF.

The chain uses TRBV29-1 and TRBJ2-2; the D gene is possibly TRBD1 (6 bases). Looked up from germline, CDR1 is SQVTM and CDR2 is ANQGSEA. V dropped 3 bases and J dropped 6 bases, with 8 bases sitting between them. The length of the CDR3 is 12 residues. The CDR3 region has the DNA TGCAGCGTTGAGGGGGCGGCCGGGGAGCTGTTTTTT. Protein product: CSVEGAAGELFF.

This clone appeared a single time. V is TRBV19 and J is TRBJ1-2; 8 positions match TRBD1. V shed 4 bases, J shed 3 bases, and the junction held 7 bases outside the gene matches. The CDR3 totals 15 residues. CDR1 and CDR2 from the germline V gene are LNHDA and SQIVND (reference sequence). For the CDR3, the DNA is TGTGCCAGTAGTAGCTTGGACAGGGCGTACTATGGCTACACCTTC. It translates to CASSSLDRAYYGYTF.

On this clone itself: Relative to the germline gene, one junction end is altered; a read error may explain this. The V and J genes are TRBV14 and TRBJ1-1; the match to TRBD1 covers 10 bases. CDR3 length: 16 residues. The germline gives CDR1 SGHDN, CDR2 FVKESK. The DNA for the CDR3 is TGTGCCAGCAGCCACGGGACAGGGGTATATGACCCGCGCGGTATCTTT. Protein product: CASSHGTGVYDPRGIF. The full variable domain, with the rest looked up from reference TRBV14 and TRBJ1-1, is EAGVTQFPSHSVIEKGQTVTLRCDPISGHDNLYWYRRVMGKEIKFLLHFVKESKQDESGMPNNRFLAERTGGTYSTLKVQPAELEDSGVYFCASSHGTGVYDPRGIFGQGTRLTVV.

The J gene is TRBJ2-7, the V gene TRBV6-7; 9 bases are shared with TRBD1. TRBV6-7 has ORF status, its function being uncertain. The CDR3 is made up of 13 amino acids. Unmatched junction bases numbered 2, after V lost 6 bases and J lost 2 bases. CDR3 coding DNA: TGTGCCAGCAGGGACAGGGGTCCCTACGAGCAGTACTTC. Encoded protein: CASRDRGPYEQYF.

The sample holds a few counts of this clone. The chain has TRBV18 and TRBJ1-1; 8 bases fit TRBD1. Germline CDR1 and CDR2: KGHSH and LQKENI. V lost 2 bases to trimming and J lost 11 bases; unmatched junction nucleotides: 16. The CDR3 contains 16 residues. The CDR3 sequence: CASSPRQGRYRTEAFF. The CDR3 region has the DNA TGTGCCAGCTCACCAAGACAGGGGCGGTACCGAACCGAGGCTTTCTTT.

This clone has only a few counts. CDR3 DNA sequence: TGTGCCAGCAGCTTGACAGGGAGGGAACAGCGAACTTTCTTT. This sequence encodes CASSLTGREQRTFF. This chain uses TRBV5-5 with TRBJ1-1; D might be TRBD1 (6 bases). Trimming shortened V by 1 base and J by 12 bases, and 19 bases separated the two germline ends. The CDR3 is made up of 14 amino acids. The germline V gene encodes CDR1 SGHKS and CDR2 YYEKEE (reference sequence). Together with reference TRBV5-5 and TRBJ1-1, the CDR3 gives the full variable domain: DAGVTQSPTHLIKTRGQQVTLRCSPISGHKSVSWYQQVLGQGPQFIFQYYEKEERGRGNFPDRFSARQFPNYSSELNVNALLLGDSALYLCASSLTGREQRTFFGQGTRLTVV.

The rearrangement uses TRBV2 and TRBJ2-2, with D possibly TRBD2 on 5 matching bases. There are 14 residues in the CDR3. V lost 6 bases and J lost 3, with 11 bases in between. Germline V CDR1 and CDR2: SNHLY, FYNNEI. The CDR3 is CASRLDSDTGELFF. As DNA, the CDR3 is TGTGCCAGCAGGTTGGACTCGGACACCGGGGAGCTGTTTTTT.

V and J are TRBV5-4 and TRBJ2-5; 7 bases align to TRBD1. The V segment lost 0 bases and the J segment 5 bases; nucleotides outside the gene matches: 10. The CDR3 has 16 residues. Germline values: CDR1 SGHNT, CDR2 YYREEE (reference sequence). The CDR3 loop reads CASSLAGTRGLETQYF. The CDR3 DNA reads as TGTGCCAGCAGCTTGGCGGGGACGAGGGGGCTGGAGACCCAGTACTTC.

This chain's CDR3 is CASEPQGGRTDTQYF. Written as DNA, the CDR3 is TGTGCCAGCGAGCCCCAGGGAGGTCGCACAGATACGCAGTATTTT. This chain joins TRBV6-5 and TRBJ2-3, with D possibly being TRBD2 (6 bases). CDR3 length: 15 amino acids. V lost 8 bases and J lost 1, with 16 bases in between. Germline assignment: CDR1 MNHEY and CDR2 SVGAGI.

This chain uses TRBV2 with TRBJ2-4; 8 nucleotides match TRBD1. Germline V gives CDR1 SNHLY, CDR2 FYNNEI. V shed 6 bases and J 0 bases; nucleotides not matched to a gene: 1. The length of the CDR3 is 14 residues. CDR3 loop: CASRGQVAKNIQYF. Here the CDR3 DNA reads TGTGCCAGCAGGGGACAGGTAGCCAAAAACATTCAGTACTTC.

The chain combines TRBV6-2 or TRBV6-3 with TRBJ1-2, with D possibly matching TRBD1 (5 bases). The CDR3 length is 16 residues. Trimming took off 4 bases at V and 0 bases at J, with 15 bases between the two ends. Germline CDR1 and CDR2: MNHEY and SVGEGT. The CDR3: CASSLIRTPTNYGYTF. The DNA of the CDR3 is TGTGCCAGCAGTTTAATCCGGACACCAACTAACTATGGCTACACCTTC.

The rearrangement uses TRBV21-1 and TRBJ2-1; TRBD2 was called by the table and not checked on the DNA. TRBV21-1 is reported as a pseudogene. This CDR3 contains 18 residues. CDR3 in DNA: TGTGCCAGCAGCAAAGAAATAGCGGGGGGGGATTATTACAATGAGCAGTTCTTC. Protein sequence: CASSKEIAGGDYYNEQFF.

On this clone: A read error may produce the germline difference seen at one junction end. The chain recombines TRBV19 with TRBJ1-5, with D perhaps TRBD1 (6 bases). The V gene's germline CDR1 is LNHDA and CDR2 SQIVND (reference sequence). CDR3 length equals 15 residues. The CDR3 region is CASTIGQRNNQPQHF. The CDR3 nucleotides are TGTGCCAGTACTATAGGACAGAGGAACAATCAGCCCCAGCATTTT. Variable domain in full (rest from reference TRBV19 and TRBJ1-5): DGGITQSPKYLFRKEGQNVTLSCEQNLNHDAMYWYRQDPGQGLRLIYYSQIVNDFQKGDIAEGYSVSREKKESFPLTVTSAQKNPTAFYLCASTIGQRNNQPQHFGDGTRLSIL.

The V gene is TRBV2, the J gene TRBJ2-5, with D uncertain. CDR3 length equals 13 residues. Germline-derived CDR1 and CDR2 are SNHLY and FYNNEI. Trimming pared 7 bases from V and 1 base from J, leaving 10 bases between. For the CDR3, the DNA is TGTGCCAGCATGCGGCAGTTCCAAGAGACCCAGTACTTC. This encodes CASMRQFQETQYF.

CDR3 residues: CASSQTGGLGNTIYF. The CDR3, as DNA: TGTGCCAGCAGCCAGACCGGCGGGCTTGGAAACACCATATATTTT. The chain combines TRBV2 with TRBJ1-3; no firm D call. V shed 6 bases and J shed 3 bases, with 15 bases lying between them. The CDR3 consists of 15 residues. Per the germline V gene, CDR1 is SNHLY and CDR2 is FYNNEI.

The chain links TRBV18 to TRBJ1-4; D ambiguous. Germline V CDR1 and CDR2: KGHSH, LQKENI. V lost 2 bases, J lost 5 bases, and 12 bases lay in between. The length of the CDR3 is 15 residues. The CDR3 DNA sequence: TGTGCCAGCTCACCAGGGCAGGCGGGCAATGAAAAACTGTTTTTT. It yields the protein CASSPGQAGNEKLFF.

The rearrangement joins TRBV19 to TRBJ2-1, with 8 bases identical to TRBD2. The CDR3 loop spans 16 amino acids. Trimming took 2 bases from V and 1 from J; bases not matched to a gene: 4. CDR1 is LNHDA, CDR2 SQIVND, per germline (reference sequence). CDR3 residues: CASSIHSGGSYNEQFF. CDR3 sequence (DNA): TGTGCCAGTAGTATACATTCGGGGGGGTCCTACAATGAGCAGTTCTTC. Drawing the rest from reference TRBV19 and TRBJ2-1, the complete variable domain is DGGITQSPKYLFRKEGQNVTLSCEQNLNHDAMYWYRQDPGQGLRLIYYSQIVNDFQKGDIAEGYSVSREKKESFPLTVTSAQKNPTAFYLCASSIHSGGSYNEQFFGPGTRLTVL.

The chain uses TRBV5-1 and TRBJ2-2; possible D gene TRBD1, 6 bases. CDR1 SGHRS and CDR2 YFSETQ come from the germline V gene. CDR3 length equals 18 residues. V lost 7 bases, J lost 6 bases, and 28 bases lay in between. CDR3 amino acids: CASQGDNVRGLRSGELFF. DNA for the CDR3: TGCGCCAGCCAGGGAGACAACGTCAGGGGCCTTAGGTCCGGGGAGCTGTTTTTT.

J is TRBJ1-4 and V is TRBV18; 7 nucleotides match TRBD1. After removal of 3 bases from V and 7 bases from J, the junction contained 11 bases not matched to a gene. This CDR3 contains 16 residues. Per the germline V gene, CDR1 is KGHSH and CDR2 is LQKENI. The CDR3 nucleotides are TGTGCCAGCTCACCCGAGCTGACAGGGCAATTTGAAAAACTGTTTTTT. Encoded protein: CASSPELTGQFEKLFF.

The chain recombines TRBV15 with TRBJ1-5; 9 bases match TRBD1. The V segment lost 3 bases and the J segment 0 bases; nucleotides outside the gene matches: 18. Germline V lookup: CDR1 LNHNV, CDR2 YYDKDF (reference sequence). This CDR3 has 21 residues. The CDR3 loop is CATSRNLLLTGGDPSNQPQHF. As DNA, the CDR3 is TGTGCCACCAGCAGGAACCTATTACTGACAGGGGGGGATCCTAGCAATCAGCCCCAGCATTTT. Supplemented by reference TRBV15 and TRBJ1-5, the full variable domain reads DAMVIQNPRYQVTQFGKPVTLSCSQTLNHNVMYWYQQKSSQAPKLLFHYYDKDFNNEADTPDNFQSRRPNTSFCFLDIRSPGLGDTAMYLCATSRNLLLTGGDPSNQPQHFGDGTRLSIL.

This clone was counted only a few times. The rearrangement uses TRBV12-3 or TRBV12-4 and TRBJ2-1, with D maybe TRBD2 (6 bases). This CDR3 contains 13 residues. V shed 1 base and J shed 10 bases, with 11 bases lying between them. CDR3 DNA sequence: TGTGCCAGCAGTTTAGAACTAGCCTACGAGCAGTTCTTC. This codes for CASSLELAYEQFF.

The chain recombines TRBV11-3 with TRBJ1-1; 7 bases are shared with TRBD1. The germline gives CDR1 SGHNT, CDR2 YENEEA. The CDR3 totals 14 residues. V shed 5 bases, J shed 2 bases, and the junction held 5 bases outside the gene matches. Here the CDR3 DNA reads TGTGCCAGCAGCATGGGACAGTCTAACACTGAAGCTTTCTTT. This encodes CASSMGQSNTEAFF.